One sample yielded the 6 T cell receptor beta chains listed below, sequenced in a study of shared clonotypes between healthy human individuals (dated by TCRdb to the early 2020s). CD8 naive samples consisted of CD45RO-negative cells that were positively selected for CCR7, yielding a CD45RA+CCR7+ population without TemRA cells. Libraries were constructed by the immunoSEQ multiplex PCR assay. TCRdb re-hosts the immuneACCESS table, in-frame sequences only. Its copies lack some clones; in the studies checked, an unresolved V gene accounts for under half of them, and the cause for the rest is not known. This sample has 2 million or so clones in its table, and just under 95% of those were observed once. 0.9% to 1.4% of the sample comes from the top ten. Sequenced material: naive CD8+ T cells sorted from blood. The sample's cell subset or site label is to be understood as: CD45RA+CCR7+. These receptors came from a man aged 18 to 35 in good health.

The chain recombines TRBV2 with TRBJ1-1; no definite D call. Germline V gene lookup returns CDR1 SNHLY and CDR2 FYNNEI. This CDR3 contains 13 residues. V lost 5 bases, J lost 0 bases, and 7 bases lay in between. In DNA form, the CDR3 reads TGTGCCAGCAGTCTACAGATGAACACTGAAGCTTTCTTT. Residues: CASSLQMNTEAFF.

The chain joins TRBV6-1 to TRBJ2-2, with TRBD2 matching over 10 bases. This CDR3 is built from 17 residues. V shed 3 bases and J 4 bases; nucleotides not matched to a gene: 8. Germline V gene sequence: CDR1 MNHNS, CDR2 SASEGT. This CDR3 reads CASSDPSGGGGTGELFF. CDR3 bases: TGTGCCAGCAGTGACCCTAGCGGGGGCGGGGGCACCGGGGAGCTGTTTTTT.

The chain is built from TRBV19 and TRBJ1-5; tentatively, D is TRBD1 (6 bases). This CDR3 contains 15 residues. Germline CDR1 is LNHDA and CDR2 is SQIVND (reference sequence). V shed 3 bases and J shed 3 bases, with 12 bases lying between them. The CDR3 DNA is TGTGCCAGTAGTATCCAGGACAGCCACAATCAGCCCCAGCATTTT. Amino acids: CASSIQDSHNQPQHF.

The rearrangement joins TRBV28 to TRBJ2-2, with 7 bases lining up with TRBD1. The CDR3 spans 13 residues. With V trimmed by 8 bases and J by 4 bases, 4 bases remained unmatched. Germline-derived CDR1 and CDR2 are MDHEN and SYDVKM. CDR3 coding DNA: TGTGCCAGCCGGGACAGCACCACCGGGGAGCTGTTTTTT. Its translation is CASRDSTTGELFF.

This chain connects TRBV10-1 to TRBJ2-1, with D perhaps TRBD2 (6 bases). The germline gives CDR1 WNHNN, CDR2 SYGVQD (reference sequence). The V and J ends lost 0 bases and 3 bases respectively, with 9 bases between them. This CDR3 region has 15 residues. CDR3 loop: CASSESSTSYNEQFF. The CDR3 DNA reads as TGCGCCAGCAGTGAGTCCTCGACTAGCTACAATGAGCAGTTCTTC.

The rearrangement joins TRBV7-9 to TRBJ2-2, with 7 bases identical to TRBD2. The CDR3 length is 15 residues. Trimming removed 5 bases from V and 4 bases from J; junction bases left unmatched: 7. Germline CDR1 and CDR2: SEHNR and FQNEAQ (reference sequence). The CDR3 region is CASSPEWEGTGELFF. DNA for the CDR3: TGTGCCAGCAGCCCAGAATGGGAGGGCACCGGGGAGCTGTTTTTT.